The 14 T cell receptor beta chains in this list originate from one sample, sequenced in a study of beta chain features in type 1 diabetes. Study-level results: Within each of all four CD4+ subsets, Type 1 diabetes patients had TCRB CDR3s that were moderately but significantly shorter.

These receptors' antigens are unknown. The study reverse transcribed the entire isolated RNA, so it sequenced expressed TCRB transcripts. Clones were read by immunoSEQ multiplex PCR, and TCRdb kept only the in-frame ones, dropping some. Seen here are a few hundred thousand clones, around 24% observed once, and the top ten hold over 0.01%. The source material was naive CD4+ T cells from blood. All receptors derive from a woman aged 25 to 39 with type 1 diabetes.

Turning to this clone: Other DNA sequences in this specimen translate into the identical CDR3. Written as DNA, the CDR3 is TGTGCCACCAGCAGAGACAGGGGCCAAGAGACCCAGTACTTC. It yields the protein CATSRDRGQETQYF. This chain joins TRBV15 and TRBJ2-5; D is possibly TRBD1 (6 bases). The CDR3 is 14 amino acids. V was cut by 0 bases and J by 1 base, with 6 bases left in between. Germline V lookup: CDR1 LNHNV, CDR2 YYDKDF (reference sequence).

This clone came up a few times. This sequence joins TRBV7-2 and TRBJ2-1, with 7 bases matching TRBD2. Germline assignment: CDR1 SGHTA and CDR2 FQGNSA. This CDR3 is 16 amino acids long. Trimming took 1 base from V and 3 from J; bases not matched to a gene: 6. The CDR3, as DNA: TGTGCCAGCAGCTTAGGACTAGCTGCCGACTACAATGAGCAGTTCTTC. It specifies CASSLGLAADYNEQFF.

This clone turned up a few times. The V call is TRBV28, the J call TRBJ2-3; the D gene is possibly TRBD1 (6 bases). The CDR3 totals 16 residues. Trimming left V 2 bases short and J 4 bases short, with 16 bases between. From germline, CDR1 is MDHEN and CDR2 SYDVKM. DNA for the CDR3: TGTGCCAGCAGTTTAGTCCAGGGGAGTGCGGCAGATACGCAGTATTTT. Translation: CASSLVQGSAADTQYF. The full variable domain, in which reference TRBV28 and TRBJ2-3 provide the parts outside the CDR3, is DVKVTQSSRYLVKRTGEKVFLECVQDMDHENMFWYRQDPGLGLRLIYFSYDVKMKEKGDIPEGYSVSREKKERFSLILESASTNQTSMYLCASSLVQGSAADTQYFGPGTRLTVL.

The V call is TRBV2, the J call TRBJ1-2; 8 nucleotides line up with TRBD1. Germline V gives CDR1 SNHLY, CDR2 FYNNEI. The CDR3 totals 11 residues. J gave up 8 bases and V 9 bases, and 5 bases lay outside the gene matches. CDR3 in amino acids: CARTGVKGYTF. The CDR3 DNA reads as TGTGCCAGGACAGGGGTGAAGGGCTACACCTTC.

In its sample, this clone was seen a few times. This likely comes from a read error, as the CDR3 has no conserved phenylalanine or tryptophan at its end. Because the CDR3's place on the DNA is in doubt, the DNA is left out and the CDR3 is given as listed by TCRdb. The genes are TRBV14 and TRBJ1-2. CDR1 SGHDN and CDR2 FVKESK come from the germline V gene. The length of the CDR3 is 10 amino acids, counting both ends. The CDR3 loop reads CASSQHVCKE.

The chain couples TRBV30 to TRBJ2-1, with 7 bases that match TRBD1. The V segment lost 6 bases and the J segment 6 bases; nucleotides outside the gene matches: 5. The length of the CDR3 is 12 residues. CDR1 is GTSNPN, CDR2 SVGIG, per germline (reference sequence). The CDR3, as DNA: TGTGCCTGCCGAGGGGGCGCCAATGAGCAGTTCTTC. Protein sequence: CACRGGANEQFF.

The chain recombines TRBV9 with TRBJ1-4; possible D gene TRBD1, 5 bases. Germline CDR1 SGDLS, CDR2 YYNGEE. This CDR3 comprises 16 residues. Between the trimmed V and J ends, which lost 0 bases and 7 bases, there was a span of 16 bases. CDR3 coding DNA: TGTGCCAGCAGCGTAGAGCCCCAGGGAGGTTCTGAAAAACTGTTTTTT. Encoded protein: CASSVEPQGGSEKLFF.

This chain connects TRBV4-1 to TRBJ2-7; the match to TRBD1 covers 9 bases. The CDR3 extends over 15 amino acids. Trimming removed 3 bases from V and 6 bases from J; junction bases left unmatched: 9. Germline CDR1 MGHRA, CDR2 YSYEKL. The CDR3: CASSQDPGQGREQYF. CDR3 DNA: TGCGCCAGCAGCCAGGACCCGGGACAGGGTCGCGAGCAGTACTTC.

The CDR3 here is CAWRGLAGENYNEQFF. CDR3 nucleotide sequence: TGTGCCTGGAGGGGACTAGCGGGAGAGAACTACAATGAGCAGTTCTTC. The J gene is TRBJ2-1, the V gene TRBV30; TRBD2 matches at 14 bases. CDR1 and CDR2 from the germline V gene are GTSNPN and SVGIG (reference sequence). This CDR3 contains 16 residues. With 3 bases clipped from V and 3 bases from J, the junction kept 4 bases outside the gene matches.

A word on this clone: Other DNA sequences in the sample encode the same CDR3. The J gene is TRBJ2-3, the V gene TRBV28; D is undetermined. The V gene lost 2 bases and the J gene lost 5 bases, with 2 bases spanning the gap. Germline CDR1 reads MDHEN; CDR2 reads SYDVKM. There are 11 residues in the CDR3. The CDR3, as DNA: TGTGCCAGCAGTTTACGAGATACGCAGTATTTT. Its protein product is CASSLRDTQYF.

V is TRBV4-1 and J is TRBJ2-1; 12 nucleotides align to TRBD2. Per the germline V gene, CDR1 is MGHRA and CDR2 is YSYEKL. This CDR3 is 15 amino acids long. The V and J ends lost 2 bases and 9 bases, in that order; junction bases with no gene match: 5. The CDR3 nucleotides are TGCGCCAGCAGCCAAAGTCGACTAGCGGGAGCTGAGCAGTTCTTC. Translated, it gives CASSQSRLAGAEQFF.

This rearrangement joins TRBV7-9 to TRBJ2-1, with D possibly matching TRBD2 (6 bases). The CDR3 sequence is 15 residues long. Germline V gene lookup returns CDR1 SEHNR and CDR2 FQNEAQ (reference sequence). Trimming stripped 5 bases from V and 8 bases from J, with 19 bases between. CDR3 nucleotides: TGTGCCAGCAGCGCCCAGAGGGACTTTGTTTATGAGCAGTTCTTC. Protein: CASSAQRDFVYEQFF.

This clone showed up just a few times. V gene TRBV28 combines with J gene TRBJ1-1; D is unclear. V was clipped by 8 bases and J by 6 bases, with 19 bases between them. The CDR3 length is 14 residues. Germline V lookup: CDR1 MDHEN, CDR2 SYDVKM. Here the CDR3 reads CASAKQPNKPEAFF. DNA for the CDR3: TGTGCCAGCGCCAAACAGCCGAACAAACCTGAAGCTTTCTTT. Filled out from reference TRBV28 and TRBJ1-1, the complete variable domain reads DVKVTQSSRYLVKRTGEKVFLECVQDMDHENMFWYRQDPGLGLRLIYFSYDVKMKEKGDIPEGYSVSREKKERFSLILESASTNQTSMYLCASAKQPNKPEAFFGQGTRLTVV.

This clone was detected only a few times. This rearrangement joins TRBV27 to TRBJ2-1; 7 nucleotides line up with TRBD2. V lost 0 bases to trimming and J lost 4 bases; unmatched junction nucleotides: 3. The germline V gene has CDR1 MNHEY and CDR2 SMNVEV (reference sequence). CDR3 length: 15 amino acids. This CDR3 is CASSLSREVYNEQFF. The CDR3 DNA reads TGTGCCAGCAGTTTATCCCGGGAGGTGTACAATGAGCAGTTCTTC.